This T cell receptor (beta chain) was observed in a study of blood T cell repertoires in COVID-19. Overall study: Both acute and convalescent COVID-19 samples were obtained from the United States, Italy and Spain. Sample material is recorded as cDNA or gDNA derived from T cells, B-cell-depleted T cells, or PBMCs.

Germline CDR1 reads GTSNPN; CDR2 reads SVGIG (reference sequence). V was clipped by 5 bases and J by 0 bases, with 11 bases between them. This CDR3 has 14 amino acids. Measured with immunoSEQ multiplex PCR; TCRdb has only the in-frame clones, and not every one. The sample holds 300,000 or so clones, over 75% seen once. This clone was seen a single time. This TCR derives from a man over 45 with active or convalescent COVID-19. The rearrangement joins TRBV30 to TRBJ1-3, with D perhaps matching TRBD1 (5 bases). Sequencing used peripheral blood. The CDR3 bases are TGTGCCTGGGGGACCGGGAACTCTGGAAACACCATATATTTT. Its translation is CAWGTGNSGNTIYF.